The rows below give T cell receptor beta chains drawn from one sample of a study of OX40 agonist ivuxolimab in advanced cancers. Repertoires were generated with immunoSEQ multiplex PCR, while TCRdb's copy carries only in-frame clones and drops some. The sample records some 17,000 clones, approximately 85% being singletons. The input for sequencing was CD4+ or CD8+ T cells sorted from blood, taken in a trial of the OX40 agonist ivuxolimab. These receptors were taken from an adult with an advanced solid tumor such as melanoma, head and neck, liver or kidney cancer. Each CDR3 is given with its conserved first and last residue. The D gene is left open where the match is weak. Expanded clones are given a class, and other clones once, few, many or no size at all.

clone_size	v_call	d_call	cdr3_length	j_call	cdr3_nt	cdr3_aa
-	TRBV19	-	12	TRBJ2-1	TGTGCCAGTAGTATGGGCCTCCAGGAGCAGTTCTTC	CASSMGLQEQFF
-	TRBV6-6	-	16	TRBJ2-6	TGTGCCAGCACCGATCCTGGAGGCTCTGGGGCCAACGTCCTGACTTTC	CASTDPGGSGANVLTF
once	TRBV7-8	TRBD1	16	TRBJ2-1	TGTGCCAGCAGCTGGGTTGGAAACAGGGGTTACAATGAGCAGTTCTTC	CASSWVGNRGYNEQFF
-	TRBV28	-	18	TRBJ1-6	TGTGCCAGCAGTTTTTCCGAGACCGAAAGCTCCTATAATTCACCCCTCCACTTT	CASSFSETESSYNSPLHF
-	TRBV7-8	TRBD2	15	TRBJ2-1	TGTGCCAGCAGCCATCACCGGGAGGTTATTTATGAGCAGTTCTTC	CASSHHREVIYEQFF
-	TRBV2	TRBD1	16	TRBJ2-2	TGTGCCAGCAGTGAAGCGGACAGGGCGGGCACCGGGGAGCTGTTTTTT	CASSEADRAGTGELFF
-	TRBV11-3	-	12	TRBJ2-1	TGTGCCAGCAGCTTACGGTCCAATGAGCAGTTCTTC	CASSLRSNEQFF
-	TRBV6-5	-	11	TRBJ2-1	TGTGCCAGTGGACTCACCAATGAGCAGTTCTTC	CASGLTNEQFF
once	TRBV7-3	-	15	TRBJ2-5	TGTGCCAGCAGCTTAGTGGTCGTCCCCTTTGAGACCCAGTACTTC	CASSLVVVPFETQYF
-	TRBV6-6	-	13	TRBJ2-7	TGTGCCAGCAGTTACGCGACAGCCTACGAGCAGTACTTC	CASSYATAYEQYF
-	TRBV10-3	-	14	TRBJ1-4	TGTGCCATCAGCGAAGCAGGACTCAATGAAAAACTGTTTTTT	CAISEAGLNEKLFF
-	TRBV9	-	17	TRBJ2-6	TGTGCCAGCAGCCCAGCGGCAGCTTCCACTGGGGCCAACGTCCTGACTTTC	CASSPAAASTGANVLTF
-	TRBV4-2	TRBD1	13	TRBJ2-3	TGTGCCAGCAGCCAAGATGGGGGACAGGCCGGTTTTTTT	CASSQDGGQAGFF
few	TRBV7-2	-	16	TRBJ1-3	TGTGCCAGCAGCTTACACGACAGTTACTCTGGAAACACCATATATTTT	CASSLHDSYSGNTIYF
medium-sized	TRBV21-1	-	13	TRBJ1-2	TGTGCCAGCAGCATTGGACACATGTATGGCTACACCTTC	CASSIGHMYGYTF